The 10 T cell receptor beta chains below were found in one sample sequenced in a study of CD8+ T cells in alopecia areata. Reverse transcribed after extraction, RNA yielded cDNA as the sequencing template. Libraries were prepared by immunoSEQ multiplex PCR; TCRdb keeps only in-frame clonotypes and omits some of them. Seen here are approximately 42,000 clones, just over 65% observed once, and the top ten hold 21%. The treatment is: oral pan-JAK inhibitor, 5-10 mg twice daily. Specimen: CD8+ T cells sorted from blood, collected at week 4, from a patient treated with tofacitinib. The source of these receptors is a human donor with alopecia areata.

The chain links TRBV6-6 to TRBJ1-6; a possible D gene is TRBD1 (5 bases). CDR3 length equals 11 residues. V was pared by 5 bases and J by 15 bases, with 11 bases between. The V gene's germline CDR1 is MNHNY and CDR2 SVGAGI (reference sequence). The CDR3 nucleotides read TGTGCCAGCAGTGGGATGGGGGGCCTCCACTTT. Amino acid sequence: CASSGMGGLHF.

The J gene is TRBJ2-3, the V gene TRBV29-1; 8 bases are a match to TRBD1. The germline CDR1 and CDR2 sequences are SQVTM and ANQGSEA. The V gene end was trimmed by 3 bases and the J gene end by 2 bases; junction bases not matched to a gene: 7. The CDR3 is made up of 15 amino acids. CDR3 in amino acids: CSVDGTGPYTDTQYF. CDR3 bases: TGCAGCGTTGACGGGACAGGACCCTACACAGATACGCAGTATTTT.

V is TRBV2 and J is TRBJ1-2; D perhaps matches TRBD1 (5 bases). Germline loops: CDR1 SNHLY, CDR2 FYNNEI. The CDR3 is 16 residues long. The V gene lost 0 bases and the J gene lost 0 bases, with 11 bases spanning the gap. This CDR3 is CASSEARGTANYGYTF. The CDR3 nucleotides are TGTGCCAGCAGTGAAGCGCGCGGGACGGCTAACTATGGCTACACCTTC.

The chain carries TRBV29-1 and TRBJ2-7; TRBD1 matches at 7 bases. This CDR3 is built from 13 residues. CDR1 is SQVTM, CDR2 ANQGSEA, per germline. Unmatched junction bases numbered 4, after V lost 4 bases and J lost 1 base. CDR3 protein: CSVGDSFSYEQYF. CDR3 nucleotide sequence: TGCAGCGTTGGGGACAGCTTTTCCTACGAGCAGTACTTC.

This clone has just a few counts. The V and J genes are TRBV7-8 and TRBJ1-5; no clear D gene. CDR1 and CDR2 (germline): SGHVS, FQNEAQ. Trimming removed 2 bases at V and 0 bases at J, with 14 bases between. This CDR3 is built from 17 residues. CDR3 region: CASSLYPTPDSNQPQHF. In DNA form, the CDR3 reads TGTGCCAGCAGCTTATATCCTACGCCCGATAGCAATCAGCCCCAGCATTTT.

This clone came up many times. This chain links TRBV4-2 with TRBJ2-6; the D gene is possibly TRBD2 (5 bases). Germline V CDR1 and CDR2: LGHNA, YNFKEQ. This CDR3 has 18 amino acids. Trimming cost V 1 base and J 1 base, with 14 bases left between them. Here the CDR3 reads CASSQVGEGSSGANVLTF. The CDR3 nucleotides are TGTGCCAGCAGCCAAGTCGGGGAAGGGAGTTCTGGGGCCAACGTCCTGACTTTC.

The chain employs TRBV15 and TRBJ2-5, with D unresolved. The CDR3 has 15 amino acids. V gave up 3 bases and J gave up 3 bases, with 14 bases separating them. Per germline, CDR1 LNHNV and CDR2 YYDKDF (reference sequence). The CDR3 region has the DNA TGTGCCACCAGCAGCCACAAATCAACCGAAGAGACCCAGTACTTC. This gives the protein CATSSHKSTEETQYF.

The J gene is TRBJ2-3, the V gene TRBV27; D ambiguous. Germline V gene sequence: CDR1 MNHEY, CDR2 SMNVEV (reference sequence). The CDR3 has 15 residues. Deletions cut 0 bases from V and 4 bases from J, with 11 bases between. This chain's CDR3 is CASSLSNWDSDTQYF. The CDR3 DNA is TGTGCCAGCAGTTTATCGAATTGGGATTCAGATACGCAGTATTTT.

This clone has more than one count but fewer than ten. This sequence joins TRBV9 and TRBJ2-1, with D unclear. V shed 2 bases and J shed 7 bases, with 4 bases lying between them. Germline CDR1 is SGDLS and CDR2 is YYNGEE. The CDR3 has 11 residues. CDR3: CASSVSNEQFF. In nucleotides, the CDR3 is TGTGCCAGCAGCGTCTCTAATGAGCAGTTCTTC.

The rearrangement links TRBV29-1 to TRBJ2-7; D not resolved. Germline V gene sequence: CDR1 SQVTM, CDR2 ANQGSEA. The CDR3 has 13 amino acids. The V gene lost 3 bases and the J gene lost 2 bases, with 11 bases spanning the gap. The CDR3 DNA sequence: TGCAGCGTTGAGGTGTCTCAGGCCTACGAGCAGTACTTC. This translates into CSVEVSQAYEQYF.